Sequencing of this T cell receptor beta chain was carried out in a study of OX40 agonist ivuxolimab in advanced cancers. The V gene lost 10 bases and the J gene lost 4 bases, with 22 bases spanning the gap. Per germline, CDR1 LNHDA and CDR2 SQIVND (reference sequence). The length of the CDR3 is 15 residues. Profiled with immunoSEQ multiplex PCR; TCRdb holds only in-frame clones, not every one. The table includes about 26,000 clones, 70% to 90% detected once. The sequence was collected from an adult with an advanced solid tumor such as melanoma, head and neck, liver or kidney cancer. This sample comprised CD4+ or CD8+ T cells sorted from blood, obtained in a trial of the OX40 agonist ivuxolimab. This sequence joins TRBV19 and TRBJ2-5; a weak D match, TRBD1 (6 bases). DNA of the CDR3: TGTGCCACTTACCACAGGGACCCAAACATAGAGACCCAGTACTTC. Its translation is CATYHRDPNIETQYF.